The rows below give T cell receptor beta chains drawn from one sample of a study of blood T cell repertoires in COVID-19. Assay: immunoSEQ multiplex PCR; the TCRdb copy retains only in-frame clones and omits some. The table records some 180,000 clones, under 95% of them present only once. Sequencing was performed on peripheral blood. The source is a man aged 18 to 30 with COVID-19, enrolled during active disease. Both conserved end residues are trimmed from each CDR3. Each record gives: V gene, J gene, CDR3 protein.

v_gene: TRBV28
j_gene: TRBJ2-1
CDR3aa: ASNSGIYNEQF

v_gene: TRBV19
j_gene: TRBJ2-7
CDR3aa: ASSPAHRTGTYEQY

v_gene: TRBV6-6
j_gene: TRBJ1-1
CDR3aa: ASSSPRGNTEAF

v_gene: TRBV7-8
j_gene: TRBJ2-7
CDR3aa: ASSLVGPGGSYEQY

v_gene: TRBV7-2
j_gene: TRBJ2-1
CDR3aa: ASSTLWGEWSYNEQF

v_gene: TRBV28
j_gene: TRBJ2-1
CDR3aa: ASSSTSGSYNEQF

v_gene: TRBV9
j_gene: TRBJ2-2
CDR3aa: ASSKHRDRPNTGELF

v_gene: TRBV18
j_gene: TRBJ2-1
CDR3aa: ASSSAGGGNEQF

v_gene: TRBV30
j_gene: TRBJ1-5
CDR3aa: AWNRVNQPQH

v_gene: TRBV23-1
j_gene: TRBJ2-1
CDR3aa: ASRVAGYGSYNEQF

v_gene: TRBV9
j_gene: TRBJ1-6
CDR3aa: ASSVEAGSSYNSPLH

v_gene: TRBV7-2
j_gene: TRBJ2-1
CDR3aa: ASSSTSGRASEQF

v_gene: TRBV27
j_gene: TRBJ2-1
CDR3aa: ASSPERGSYNEQF

v_gene: TRBV18
j_gene: TRBJ2-7
CDR3aa: ASSPRTSGTYEQY

v_gene: TRBV13
j_gene: TRBJ2-3
CDR3aa: ASSLGVRGASTDTQY

v_gene: TRBV19
j_gene: TRBJ1-2
CDR3aa: ASSGRDRVALFVGYT

v_gene: TRBV7-9
j_gene: TRBJ1-1
CDR3aa: ASAVYGFTEAF

v_gene: TRBV4-2
j_gene: TRBJ1-3
CDR3aa: ASSQGVSGNTIY

v_gene: TRBV4-2
j_gene: TRBJ2-3
CDR3aa: ASSPRRAGGLDTQY

v_gene: TRBV15
j_gene: TRBJ2-1
CDR3aa: ATSRVSSDEQF

v_gene: TRBV9
j_gene: TRBJ1-4
CDR3aa: ASSTRQGTNEKLF

v_gene: TRBV19
j_gene: TRBJ1-5
CDR3aa: ASSVQQGPQH

v_gene: TRBV4-1
j_gene: TRBJ2-7
CDR3aa: ASSQVPGTSGRWASEQY

v_gene: TRBV19
j_gene: TRBJ2-3
CDR3aa: ASSMSPTSTDTQY

v_gene: TRBV4-1
j_gene: TRBJ2-7
CDR3aa: ASSQPKGDEQY

v_gene: TRBV7-9
j_gene: TRBJ2-1
CDR3aa: ASSLLTRGNEQF

v_gene: TRBV7-6
j_gene: TRBJ2-7
CDR3aa: ASSSTPSTGKYEQY

v_gene: TRBV9
j_gene: TRBJ2-3
CDR3aa: ASSVALAGLTDTQY

v_gene: TRBV20-1
j_gene: TRBJ2-1
CDR3aa: SASYSRSYNEQF

v_gene: TRBV7-8
j_gene: TRBJ1-2
CDR3aa: ASSSQTGANYGYT

v_gene: TRBV7-8
j_gene: TRBJ1-5
CDR3aa: ASSLSYQPQH

v_gene: TRBV10-3
j_gene: TRBJ2-5
CDR3aa: AISESKRSQETQY

v_gene: TRBV24-1
j_gene: TRBJ2-1
CDR3aa: ATSGGGWTYNEQF

v_gene: TRBV30
j_gene: TRBJ1-1
CDR3aa: AWGISTGTEAF

v_gene: TRBV19
j_gene: TRBJ2-7
CDR3aa: ASSSQGAGEQY